This TCR beta chain was observed in a study of blood T cell repertoires in COVID-19. Overall study context: Samples representing acute and convalescent COVID-19 were sourced from the United States, Italy and Spain. T cells, B-cell-depleted T cells, or PBMCs provided the cDNA or gDNA that served as material.

Germline CDR1 is SGHDN and CDR2 is FVKESK. The CDR3 extends over 14 amino acids. V lost 4 bases to trimming and J lost 3 bases; unmatched junction nucleotides: 6. Original data processing: Reference gene primer amplification gave estimated nucleated cell counts. Measured with immunoSEQ multiplex PCR; TCRdb has only the in-frame clones, and not every one. The DNA was the basis for D and trimming; V, J and clone size are from that table. Of tens of thousands of clones listed, 90% to 95% are singletons. This clonotype originated in a human donor in a cohort sampled during active COVID-19. Sequenced input: peripheral blood. The rearrangement links TRBV14 to TRBJ2-7; 7 bases are a match to TRBD1. The CDR3 protein is CASSPRQGRYEQYF. The CDR3 nucleotides are TGTGCCAGCAGCCCACGACAGGGCCGCTACGAGCAGTACTTC.